These T cell receptor beta chains were read from a single sample in a study of blood T cell repertoires in COVID-19. Only in-frame clones appear in the TCRdb table, and some are missing; sequencing was by immunoSEQ multiplex PCR. The data contain more than 85,000 clones, 88% of them singletons. The sample comprised peripheral blood. The source is a woman aged 45-60 years with acute or convalescent COVID-19. Each CDR3 is given with its conserved first and last residue. Fields, in order: clone size, D gene, J gene, V gene, CDR3 protein, CDR3 DNA. The D gene is left open where the match is weak. Expanded clones get a size class; other rows say once, few or many, or leave the size out.

clone size: NA
D gene: TRBD1
J gene: TRBJ1-5
V gene: TRBV24-1
CDR3 protein: CATSRSGGSNQPQHF
CDR3 DNA: TGTGCCACCAGTAGGTCAGGGGGAAGCAATCAGCCCCAGCATTTT

clone size: NA
D gene: TRBD1
J gene: TRBJ2-2
V gene: TRBV7-9
CDR3 protein: CASSLGQGKDTGELFF
CDR3 DNA: TGTGCCAGCAGCTTGGGACAGGGGAAAGACACCGGGGAGCTGTTTTTT

clone size: NA
D gene: NA
J gene: TRBJ1-1
V gene: TRBV30
CDR3 protein: CAWSVQVNTEAFF
CDR3 DNA: TGTGCCTGGAGTGTACAAGTGAACACTGAAGCTTTCTTT

clone size: NA
D gene: TRBD1
J gene: TRBJ2-3
V gene: TRBV10-3
CDR3 protein: CAISESTPGQYGTDTQYF
CDR3 DNA: TGTGCCATCAGTGAGTCGACCCCGGGACAGTATGGCACAGATACGCAGTATTTT

clone size: NA
D gene: NA
J gene: TRBJ2-2
V gene: TRBV5-1
CDR3 protein: CASSLGTAGTGELFF
CDR3 DNA: TGCGCCAGCAGCTTGGGGACAGCAGGCACCGGGGAGCTGTTTTTT

clone size: NA
D gene: TRBD2
J gene: TRBJ2-7
V gene: TRBV20-1
CDR3 protein: CSAAGAGGPFF
CDR3 DNA: TGCAGTGCCGCCGGGGCGGGGGGCCCTTTCTTC

clone size: NA
D gene: NA
J gene: TRBJ2-7
V gene: TRBV5-1
CDR3 protein: CASRKESSLEQYF
CDR3 DNA: TGCGCCAGCCGGAAGGAGAGTTCCCTCGAGCAGTACTTC

clone size: NA
D gene: NA
J gene: TRBJ1-4
V gene: TRBV7-9
CDR3 protein: CASSPPVSLTNEKLFF
CDR3 DNA: TGTGCCAGCAGCCCCCCAGTATCTCTAACTAATGAAAAACTGTTTTTT

clone size: NA
D gene: NA
J gene: TRBJ2-3
V gene: TRBV5-1
CDR3 protein: CASSLRESPTSTDTQYF
CDR3 DNA: TGCGCCAGCAGCTTGAGGGAGTCCCCTACTAGCACAGATACGCAGTATTTT

clone size: once
D gene: NA
J gene: TRBJ2-7
V gene: TRBV6-2/TRBV6-3
CDR3 protein: CASSYGQHGRTQYF
CDR3 DNA: TGTGCCAGCAGTTACGGACAGCACGGAAGGACTCAGTACTTC

clone size: NA
D gene: NA
J gene: TRBJ1-4
V gene: TRBV18
CDR3 protein: CASSPDNGNEKLFF
CDR3 DNA: TGTGCCAGCTCACCTGACAATGGTAATGAAAAACTGTTTTTT

clone size: NA
D gene: NA
J gene: TRBJ2-5
V gene: TRBV7-7
CDR3 protein: CASSLSGRGETQYF
CDR3 DNA: TGTGCCAGCAGCTTATCGGGGAGGGGGGAGACCCAGTACTTC

clone size: NA
D gene: NA
J gene: TRBJ1-2
V gene: TRBV13
CDR3 protein: CASSWGQEAGYTF
CDR3 DNA: TGTGCCAGCAGCTGGGGGCAGGAGGCCGGCTACACCTTC

clone size: NA
D gene: NA
J gene: TRBJ2-7
V gene: TRBV2
CDR3 protein: CASSKGLAYEQYF
CDR3 DNA: TGTGCCAGCAGTAAAGGACTCGCCTACGAGCAGTACTTC

clone size: NA
D gene: TRBD1
J gene: TRBJ2-5
V gene: TRBV19
CDR3 protein: CASSFGQGAVEETQYF
CDR3 DNA: TGTGCCAGTAGTTTCGGACAGGGGGCTGTCGAAGAGACCCAGTACTTC

clone size: NA
D gene: NA
J gene: TRBJ1-1
V gene: TRBV28
CDR3 protein: CASSLSPGDNTEAFF
CDR3 DNA: TGTGCCAGCAGTTTATCCCCAGGCGATAACACTGAAGCTTTCTTT

clone size: NA
D gene: TRBD1
J gene: TRBJ2-2
V gene: TRBV3-1/TRBV3-2
CDR3 protein: CASSGFGQGMLRNTGELFF
CDR3 DNA: TGTGCCAGCAGCGGTTTCGGACAGGGGATGCTCCGGAACACCGGGGAGCTGTTTTTT

clone size: once
D gene: TRBD2
J gene: TRBJ2-3
V gene: TRBV9
CDR3 protein: CASGVTGLAGADTQYF
CDR3 DNA: TGTGCCAGCGGAGTAACCGGGCTAGCGGGAGCAGATACGCAGTATTTT

clone size: NA
D gene: NA
J gene: TRBJ2-7
V gene: TRBV21-1
CDR3 protein: CASSTLAGTYEQYF
CDR3 DNA: TGTGCCAGCAGCACACTAGCGGGAACCTACGAGCAGTACTTC

clone size: NA
D gene: NA
J gene: TRBJ1-5
V gene: TRBV18
CDR3 protein: CASSPGGEGPQHF
CDR3 DNA: TGTGCCAGCTCACCAGGGGGCGAGGGGCCCCAGCATTTT

clone size: NA
D gene: TRBD2
J gene: TRBJ2-3
V gene: TRBV2
CDR3 protein: CASSDGGRVLDTQYF
CDR3 DNA: TGTGCCAGCAGTGACGGCGGGAGGGTGTTAGATACGCAGTATTTT

clone size: NA
D gene: TRBD1
J gene: TRBJ1-1
V gene: TRBV6-4
CDR3 protein: CASSERQGGTEAFF
CDR3 DNA: TGTGCCAGCAGTGAGAGACAGGGCGGGACTGAAGCTTTCTTT

clone size: NA
D gene: TRBD2
J gene: TRBJ2-5
V gene: TRBV27
CDR3 protein: CASSLSGTTRETQYF
CDR3 DNA: TGTGCCAGCAGTTTAAGCGGGACTACCCGAGAGACCCAGTACTTC

clone size: NA
D gene: TRBD1
J gene: TRBJ2-7
V gene: TRBV25-1
CDR3 protein: CASSSDRGLYEQYF
CDR3 DNA: TGTGCCAGCAGTTCCGACAGGGGTCTTTACGAGCAGTACTTC

clone size: NA
D gene: TRBD2
J gene: TRBJ2-7
V gene: TRBV28
CDR3 protein: CASSPGGGGGYEQYF
CDR3 DNA: TGTGCCAGCAGTCCCGGGGGGGGAGGAGGCTACGAGCAGTACTTC

clone size: NA
D gene: NA
J gene: TRBJ2-7
V gene: TRBV6-5
CDR3 protein: CASNSVAVNSYEQYF
CDR3 DNA: TGTGCCAGCAATTCAGTAGCGGTGAACTCCTACGAGCAGTACTTC

clone size: NA
D gene: NA
J gene: TRBJ2-3
V gene: TRBV6-4
CDR3 protein: CASSDSGGTDTQYF
CDR3 DNA: TGTGCCAGCAGTGACTCAGGAGGCACAGATACGCAGTATTTT

clone size: NA
D gene: NA
J gene: TRBJ2-7
V gene: TRBV5-1
CDR3 protein: CASSLAPQRSYEQYF
CDR3 DNA: TGCGCCAGCAGCTTGGCCCCGCAGCGGTCCTACGAGCAGTACTTC

clone size: NA
D gene: NA
J gene: TRBJ1-3
V gene: TRBV2
CDR3 protein: CASSRDSGNTIYF
CDR3 DNA: TGTGCCAGCAGTCGGGACTCTGGAAACACCATATATTTT

clone size: once
D gene: TRBD2
J gene: TRBJ2-1
V gene: TRBV20-1
CDR3 protein: CSASRAGWNEQFF
CDR3 DNA: TGCAGTGCTAGTAGAGCGGGATGGAATGAGCAGTTCTTC

clone size: once
D gene: NA
J gene: TRBJ2-6
V gene: TRBV19
CDR3 protein: CASMGAGANVLTF
CDR3 DNA: TGTGCCAGTATGGGCGCTGGGGCCAACGTCCTGACTTTC

clone size: NA
D gene: NA
J gene: TRBJ1-3
V gene: TRBV4-2
CDR3 protein: CASSQEVGASSGNTIYF
CDR3 DNA: TGTGCCAGCAGCCAAGAGGTCGGAGCAAGCTCTGGAAACACCATATATTTT

clone size: NA
D gene: NA
J gene: TRBJ1-1
V gene: TRBV11-1
CDR3 protein: CASSFRRNTEAFF
CDR3 DNA: TGTGCCAGCAGCTTCAGAAGGAACACTGAAGCTTTCTTT

clone size: NA
D gene: NA
J gene: TRBJ2-7
V gene: TRBV5-5
CDR3 protein: CASSLGPTPSYEQYF
CDR3 DNA: TGTGCCAGCAGCTTGGGTCCGACTCCAAGCTACGAGCAGTACTTC

clone size: NA
D gene: TRBD2
J gene: TRBJ2-7
V gene: TRBV27
CDR3 protein: CASRPPGSSGALNEQYF
CDR3 DNA: TGTGCCAGCCGCCCGCCGGGGTCTAGCGGGGCCCTGAACGAGCAGTACTTC

clone size: NA
D gene: NA
J gene: TRBJ1-6
V gene: TRBV6-5
CDR3 protein: CASRLYPKSDSPLHF
CDR3 DNA: TGTGCCAGCAGACTTTATCCTAAATCGGATTCACCCCTCCACTTT

clone size: NA
D gene: NA
J gene: TRBJ1-3
V gene: TRBV7-9
CDR3 protein: CASSFPQGNTIYF
CDR3 DNA: TGTGCCAGCAGCTTCCCACAGGGCAACACCATATATTTT

clone size: NA
D gene: NA
J gene: TRBJ1-4
V gene: TRBV25-1
CDR3 protein: CASSDFRQNEKLFF
CDR3 DNA: TGTGCCAGCAGTGATTTCAGACAGAATGAAAAACTGTTTTTT

clone size: NA
D gene: NA
J gene: TRBJ1-5
V gene: TRBV18
CDR3 protein: CASSPVQVYNQPQHF
CDR3 DNA: TGTGCCAGCTCACCAGTGCAGGTTTACAATCAGCCCCAGCATTTT

clone size: once
D gene: NA
J gene: TRBJ2-3
V gene: TRBV5-1
CDR3 protein: CASSPGQSTDTQYF
CDR3 DNA: TGCGCCAGCAGCCCCGGACAGAGCACAGATACGCAGTATTTT

clone size: NA
D gene: NA
J gene: TRBJ2-1
V gene: TRBV24-1
CDR3 protein: CATRAGPSYNEQFF
CDR3 DNA: TGTGCCACCAGGGCGGGCCCCTCCTACAATGAGCAGTTCTTC

clone size: NA
D gene: TRBD2
J gene: TRBJ2-7
V gene: TRBV27
CDR3 protein: CASSSGRALYEQYF
CDR3 DNA: TGTGCCAGCTCGAGCGGGAGGGCCTTATACGAGCAGTACTTC

clone size: NA
D gene: NA
J gene: TRBJ2-7
V gene: TRBV2
CDR3 protein: CASTPRAIYEQYF
CDR3 DNA: TGTGCCAGCACCCCCAGGGCGATCTACGAGCAGTACTTC

clone size: NA
D gene: TRBD2
J gene: TRBJ2-1
V gene: TRBV2
CDR3 protein: CASTELGWEGYNEQFF
CDR3 DNA: TGTGCCAGCACCGAACTGGGGTGGGAGGGGTACAATGAGCAGTTCTTC

clone size: NA
D gene: NA
J gene: TRBJ1-1
V gene: TRBV6-5
CDR3 protein: CASTRLNTEAFF
CDR3 DNA: TGTGCCAGCACCAGGCTAAACACTGAAGCTTTCTTT